This TCR beta chain comes out of a study of blood T cell repertoires in COVID-19. Study in general: Whether acute or convalescent, the COVID-19 samples came from the United States, Italy and Spain. From T cells, B-cell-depleted T cells, or PBMCs came the material, which was cDNA or gDNA.

In the original workflow: Counts of nucleated cells, estimated from reference gene primer amplification, were obtained. The assay was immunoSEQ multiplex PCR, and TCRdb's table has in-frame clones only and misses some. Clone size and the V and J calls come from that table; the DNA yielded D and trimming. In the table there are hundreds of thousands of clones, about 91% of which are singletons. The CDR3 is 13 amino acids. Germline CDR1 is MNHEY and CDR2 is SVGEGT. Trimming cost V 2 bases and J 6 bases, with 10 bases left between them. The specimen was peripheral blood. V and J are TRBV6-2 or TRBV6-3 and TRBJ1-1, with D perhaps TRBD1 (5 bases). The clonotype comes from a woman aged 25 to 39 who had recovered from COVID-19. Here the CDR3 reads CASSYGGGPEAFF. The CDR3 DNA is TGTGCCAGCAGTTACGGGGGGGGTCCTGAAGCTTTCTTT.